The sequence of this T cell receptor (beta chain) was determined in a study of shared clonotypes between healthy human individuals. Findings and limits, study-wide: Blood was the only sampled material, and tissue repertoires likely differ. Rarefaction showed that sequencing of sorted subsets was incomplete (despite large depth). Naive subsets generally exceeded memory subsets in estimated richness.

TCRdb keeps only in-frame clones here, not all; method: immunoSEQ multiplex PCR. The sample includes roughly 2.5 million clones, over 85% of them seen just once. About this clone: The target antigen is unknown.

The CDR3 covers 17 residues. This clonotype was obtained from a man aged 18-30 years in good health. Sequencing used naive CD4+ T cells sorted from blood. Sample subset: CD45RA+ positively selected. The chain has TRBV21-1 and TRBJ2-1; TRBD1 was called by the table and not checked on the DNA. TRBV21-1 is listed as a pseudogene. CDR3 residues: CASSKDPQDYRDNEQFF. The CDR3 DNA is TGTGCCAGCAGCAAAGACCCGCAAGATTACAGGGACAATGAGCAGTTCTTC.